These T cell receptor beta chains were read from a single sample in a study of T cell responses to AZD1222 COVID-19 vaccine. Method: immunoSEQ multiplex PCR; TCRdb's copy keeps in-frame clones and lacks some. The sample yields 84,000 or so clones, about nine tenths seen once. The specimen was peripheral blood, collected 28 days after the second AZD1222 dose. All receptors derive from an adult who received the AZD1222 COVID-19 vaccine. Both conserved end residues are part of each CDR3. The D gene is left open where the match is weak. Clone size is given for some rows only: seen once, a few or many times, or a class if the clone is expanded.

V: TRBV4-1; D: -; size: -; J: TRBJ1-5; CDR3: CASSQDWPERQPQHF; DNA: TGCGCCAGCAGCCAAGATTGGCCGGAGCGGCAGCCCCAGCATTTT
V: TRBV20-1; D: -; size: -; J: TRBJ1-4; CDR3: CSAGTNEKLFF; DNA: TGCAGTGCAGGGACTAATGAAAAACTGTTTTTT
V: TRBV12-3/TRBV12-4; D: -; size: -; J: TRBJ2-7; CDR3: CASSLDDYEQYF; DNA: TGTGCCAGCAGTTTGGACGACTACGAGCAGTACTTC
V: TRBV19; D: TRBD1; size: once; J: TRBJ1-3; CDR3: CASSIRVLGDRDFSGNTIYF; DNA: TGTGCCAGTAGTATAAGAGTTTTAGGGGACAGGGACTTCTCTGGAAACACCATATATTTT
V: TRBV6-5; D: -; size: -; J: TRBJ1-5; CDR3: CASGTGSNQPQHF; DNA: TGTGCCAGCGGAACAGGTAGCAATCAGCCCCAGCATTTT
V: TRBV5-1; D: TRBD1; size: few; J: TRBJ2-2; CDR3: CASRPTGGTGELFF; DNA: TGCGCCAGCAGGCCGACAGGGGGCACCGGGGAGCTGTTTTTT
V: TRBV7-9; D: -; size: -; J: TRBJ2-7; CDR3: CASTDATSYEQYF; DNA: TGTGCCAGCACGGACGCGACCAGCTACGAGCAGTACTTC
V: TRBV4-2; D: TRBD1; size: once; J: TRBJ1-6; CDR3: CASSQDWTGKNSPLHF; DNA: TGTGCCAGCAGCCAAGATTGGACAGGGAAAAATTCACCCCTCCACTTT
V: TRBV7-3; D: -; size: -; J: TRBJ2-1; CDR3: CASSSPRAAYNEQFF; DNA: TGTGCCAGCAGCTCGCCCAGGGCGGCATACAATGAGCAGTTCTTC
V: TRBV7-7; D: TRBD1; size: -; J: TRBJ2-7; CDR3: CASSRDRSYEQYF; DNA: TGTGCCAGCAGCCGGGACAGAAGCTACGAGCAGTACTTC
V: TRBV7-2; D: -; size: -; J: TRBJ2-2; CDR3: CASSLVRTAINRELFF; DNA: TGTGCCAGCAGCCTTGTCCGGACTGCTATCAACCGGGAGCTGTTTTTT
V: TRBV10-3; D: -; size: -; J: TRBJ1-2; CDR3: CAISGNREGLDGYTF; DNA: TGTGCCATCAGTGGAAACAGGGAAGGTTTGGATGGCTACACCTTC
V: TRBV2; D: -; size: once; J: TRBJ1-1; CDR3: CASRAQWGSEAFF; DNA: TGTGCCAGCAGAGCTCAGTGGGGCTCTGAAGCTTTCTTT
V: TRBV20-1; D: -; size: -; J: TRBJ2-2; CDR3: CSATNTGELFF; DNA: TGCAGTGCCACGAACACCGGGGAGCTGTTTTTT
V: TRBV5-1; D: -; size: -; J: TRBJ1-1; CDR3: CASSFGSTEAFF; DNA: TGCGCCAGCAGCTTCGGGAGCACTGAAGCTTTCTTT
V: TRBV12-3/TRBV12-4; D: -; size: -; J: TRBJ2-7; CDR3: CASSVSAEQYF; DNA: TGTGCCAGCAGCGTAAGCGCCGAGCAGTACTTC
V: TRBV2; D: -; size: -; J: TRBJ1-2; CDR3: CASSEEGRVNYGYTF; DNA: TGTGCCAGCAGTGAAGAAGGCAGGGTGAACTATGGCTACACCTTC
V: TRBV5-8; D: -; size: once; J: TRBJ1-1; CDR3: CASRQPLTPAFF; DNA: TGTGCCAGCAGACAGCCCCTAACGCCAGCTTTCTTT
V: TRBV5-1; D: -; size: -; J: TRBJ1-1; CDR3: CASSLDPGARTEAFF; DNA: TGCGCCAGCAGCTTGGATCCGGGGGCGAGAACTGAAGCTTTCTTT
V: TRBV7-6; D: -; size: -; J: TRBJ2-3; CDR3: CASSLSSDTQYF; DNA: TGTGCCAGCAGCCTATCCTCGGATACGCAGTATTTT
V: TRBV30; D: TRBD1; size: once; J: TRBJ2-7; CDR3: CAWSLAGQGFGSYEQYF; DNA: TGTGCCTGGAGCCTGGCGGGACAGGGATTCGGCTCCTACGAGCAGTACTTC
V: TRBV5-1; D: -; size: -; J: TRBJ2-3; CDR3: CASSSATSTDTQYF; DNA: TGCGCCAGCAGCTCCGCAACGAGCACAGATACGCAGTATTTT
V: TRBV6-1; D: -; size: -; J: TRBJ1-2; CDR3: CASSDSAGYISYGYTF; DNA: TGTGCCAGCAGTGATAGCGCAGGGTACATCTCCTATGGCTACACCTTC
V: TRBV19; D: -; size: -; J: TRBJ1-2; CDR3: CASSITETNYGYTF; DNA: TGTGCCAGTAGTATAACGGAGACAAACTATGGCTACACCTTC
V: TRBV7-9; D: TRBD1; size: -; J: TRBJ1-2; CDR3: CASSYDRVDGYTF; DNA: TGTGCCAGCAGCTACGACAGGGTGGATGGCTACACCTTC
V: TRBV11-2; D: -; size: -; J: TRBJ1-1; CDR3: CASSWDGREAFF; DNA: TGTGCCAGCAGCTGGGATGGGAGGGAAGCTTTCTTT
V: TRBV7-3; D: TRBD2; size: -; J: TRBJ2-3; CDR3: CASSAATSGSTDTQYF; DNA: TGTGCCAGCAGCGCGGCGACTAGCGGGAGCACAGATACGCAGTATTTT
V: TRBV11-3; D: -; size: -; J: TRBJ2-5; CDR3: CASSLVSETQYF; DNA: TGTGCCAGCAGCTTAGTGTCCGAGACCCAGTACTTC
V: TRBV6-4; D: TRBD2; size: -; J: TRBJ2-1; CDR3: CASSTLAGSNEQFF; DNA: TGTGCCAGCAGTACGCTAGCGGGGTCAAATGAGCAGTTCTTC
V: TRBV5-5; D: -; size: -; J: TRBJ1-2; CDR3: CASSLAGAAANYGYTF; DNA: TGTGCCAGCAGCTTGGCCGGGGCAGCTGCTAACTATGGCTACACCTTC
V: TRBV5-4; D: TRBD1; size: -; J: TRBJ1-6; CDR3: CASSLGGAGGIGSPLHF; DNA: TGTGCCAGCAGCTTGGGCGGCGCAGGGGGCATAGGTTCACCCCTCCACTTT
V: TRBV4-2; D: TRBD2; size: once; J: TRBJ2-2; CDR3: CASSQEGTSGALGELFF; DNA: TGTGCCAGCAGCCAAGAGGGGACTAGCGGGGCCTTGGGGGAGCTGTTTTTT
V: TRBV29-1; D: -; size: -; J: TRBJ1-4; CDR3: CSIPGFGGEKLFF; DNA: TGCAGCATTCCGGGCTTTGGGGGTGAAAAACTGTTTTTT
V: TRBV7-8; D: -; size: -; J: TRBJ1-6; CDR3: CASSSTQGSPLHF; DNA: TGTGCCAGCAGCTCCACTCAGGGATCACCCCTCCACTTT
V: TRBV6-2/TRBV6-3; D: TRBD2; size: -; J: TRBJ2-1; CDR3: CASSSAGTSANEQFF; DNA: TGTGCCAGCAGCTCCGCCGGGACTAGCGCAAATGAGCAGTTCTTC
V: TRBV5-1; D: -; size: -; J: TRBJ1-1; CDR3: CASSLSGTLNTEAFF; DNA: TGCGCCAGCAGCCTCTCCGGGACATTGAACACTGAAGCTTTCTTT
V: TRBV25-1; D: -; size: -; J: TRBJ1-1; CDR3: CASSGGPEAFF; DNA: TGTGCCAGCAGTGGGGGGCCTGAAGCTTTCTTT
V: TRBV5-5; D: -; size: -; J: TRBJ1-2; CDR3: CASSLEEGRYGYTF; DNA: TGTGCCAGCAGCCTTGAGGAGGGGAGGTATGGCTACACCTTC
V: TRBV2; D: TRBD1; size: -; J: TRBJ1-2; CDR3: CASSPLRQGGANYGYTF; DNA: TGTGCCAGCAGTCCCCTTCGACAGGGGGGAGCTAACTATGGCTACACCTTC
V: TRBV6-5; D: TRBD1; size: -; J: TRBJ1-5; CDR3: CASGKQGINQPQHF; DNA: TGTGCCAGCGGAAAACAGGGGATCAATCAGCCCCAGCATTTT
V: TRBV6-1; D: -; size: few; J: TRBJ2-7; CDR3: CASSESPAGNYEQYF; DNA: TGTGCCAGCAGTGAGTCCCCTGCAGGGAACTACGAGCAGTACTTC
V: TRBV5-1; D: -; size: few; J: TRBJ1-1; CDR3: CASSPAVSYTEAFF; DNA: TGCGCCAGCAGCCCGGCTGTCAGTTACACTGAAGCTTTCTTT
V: TRBV6-5; D: -; size: -; J: TRBJ1-2; CDR3: CASSYGIRGPLYGYTF; DNA: TGTGCCAGCAGTTATGGGATCCGGGGACCCCTCTATGGCTACACCTTC
V: TRBV27; D: -; size: -; J: TRBJ2-1; CDR3: CASSSEQVSTDEQFF; DNA: TGTGCCAGCAGTTCGGAACAGGTGTCAACTGACGAGCAGTTCTTC
V: TRBV7-9; D: -; size: -; J: TRBJ2-5; CDR3: CASSLAIVQETQYF; DNA: TGTGCCAGCAGCTTAGCAATCGTTCAAGAGACCCAGTACTTC
V: TRBV30; D: -; size: -; J: TRBJ1-1; CDR3: CAVRSANTEAFF; DNA: TGTGCCGTCAGGAGTGCGAACACTGAAGCTTTCTTT